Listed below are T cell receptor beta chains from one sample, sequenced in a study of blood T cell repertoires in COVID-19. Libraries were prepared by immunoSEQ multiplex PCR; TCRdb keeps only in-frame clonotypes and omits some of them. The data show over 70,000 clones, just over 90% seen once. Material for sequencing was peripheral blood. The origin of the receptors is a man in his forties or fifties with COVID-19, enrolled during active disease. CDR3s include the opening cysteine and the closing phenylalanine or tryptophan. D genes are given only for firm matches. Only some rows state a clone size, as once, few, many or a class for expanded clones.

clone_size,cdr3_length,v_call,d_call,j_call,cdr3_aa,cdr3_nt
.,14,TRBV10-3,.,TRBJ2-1,CAISGQGSWDEQFF,TGTGCCATCAGTGGTCAGGGCTCGTGGGATGAGCAGTTCTTC
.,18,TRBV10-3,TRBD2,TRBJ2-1,CAISESGNLAGSYNEQFF,TGTGCCATCAGTGAGTCCGGTAACCTAGCGGGCTCCTACAATGAGCAGTTCTTC
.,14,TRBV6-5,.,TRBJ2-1,CASSSGFRVGEQFF,TGTGCCAGCAGTTCCGGGTTCAGGGTTGGTGAGCAGTTCTTC
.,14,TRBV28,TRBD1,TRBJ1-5,CASSGGGGNQPQHF,TGTGCCAGCTCAGGGGGAGGCGGCAATCAGCCCCAGCATTTT
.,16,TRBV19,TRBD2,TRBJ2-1,CASSTGLAGGNNEQFF,TGTGCCAGTAGTACAGGACTAGCGGGCGGAAACAATGAGCAGTTCTTC
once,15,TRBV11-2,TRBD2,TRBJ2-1,CASSLGREGYNEQFF,TGTGCCAGCAGCTTAGGGCGGGAGGGTTACAATGAGCAGTTCTTC
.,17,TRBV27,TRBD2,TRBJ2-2,CASSTQSGRALTGELFF,TGTGCCAGCAGTACGCAGAGCGGGAGGGCCTTAACCGGGGAGCTGTTTTTT
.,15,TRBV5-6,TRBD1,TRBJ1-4,CASSPRQGSNEKLFF,TGTGCCAGCAGCCCCCGACAGGGTTCTAATGAAAAACTGTTTTTT
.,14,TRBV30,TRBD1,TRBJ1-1,CAWSKGQGTPEAFF,TGTGCCTGGAGTAAAGGACAGGGGACCCCTGAAGCTTTCTTT
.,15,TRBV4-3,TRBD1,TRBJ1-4,CASSQVSQGDEKLFF,TGCGCCAGCAGCCAAGTCTCACAGGGGGACGAAAAACTGTTTTTT
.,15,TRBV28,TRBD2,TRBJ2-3,CASSFWGGSTDTQYF,TGTGCCAGCAGTTTCTGGGGGGGAAGCACAGATACGCAGTATTTT
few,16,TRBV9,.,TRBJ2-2,CASSPLQESGTGELFF,TGTGCCAGCAGCCCATTACAGGAGTCTGGCACCGGGGAGCTGTTTTTT
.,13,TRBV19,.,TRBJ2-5,CASSMGRQETQYF,TGTGCCAGTAGTATGGGCAGACAAGAGACCCAGTACTTC
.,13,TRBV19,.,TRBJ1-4,CASHRVPWEKLFF,TGTGCCAGTCACAGGGTACCGTGGGAAAAACTGTTTTTT
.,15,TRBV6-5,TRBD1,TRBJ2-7,CASKLGRDRGYEQYF,TGTGCCAGCAAGTTGGGGCGGGACAGGGGCTACGAGCAGTACTTC
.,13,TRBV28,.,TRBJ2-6,CASGDSGPNVLTF,TGTGCCAGCGGCGATAGCGGCCCCAACGTCCTGACTTTC
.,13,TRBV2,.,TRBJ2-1,CASKLQGYNEQFF,TGTGCCAGCAAATTACAGGGTTACAATGAGCAGTTCTTC
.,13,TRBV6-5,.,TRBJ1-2,CASSSFGSSGYTF,TGTGCCAGCAGTAGCTTCGGGTCTTCTGGCTACACCTTC
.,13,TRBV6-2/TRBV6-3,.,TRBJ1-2,CASSYGADYGYTF,TGTGCCAGCAGTTATGGGGCGGACTATGGCTACACCTTC
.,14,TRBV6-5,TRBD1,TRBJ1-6,CASRQGILGSPLHF,TGTGCCAGCCGACAGGGAATCCTTGGGTCACCCCTCCACTTT
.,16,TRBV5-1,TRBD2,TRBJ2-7,CASSSVAGGPVYEQYF,TGCGCCAGCAGCTCAGTAGCGGGAGGGCCGGTCTACGAGCAGTACTTC
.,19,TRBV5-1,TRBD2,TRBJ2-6,CASSLDSLAGFSGANVLTF,TGCGCCAGCAGCTTGGACTCGCTAGCGGGGTTCTCTGGGGCCAACGTCCTGACTTTC
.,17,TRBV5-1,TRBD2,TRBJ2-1,CASSFTSGSLADNEQFF,TGCGCCAGCAGCTTCACTAGCGGGAGTTTAGCGGACAATGAGCAGTTCTTC
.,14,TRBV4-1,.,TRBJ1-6,CASSQVGEGSPLHF,TGCGCCAGCAGCCAAGTAGGGGAGGGTTCACCCCTCCACTTT
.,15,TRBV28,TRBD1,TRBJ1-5,CASQPRTGGLQPQHF,TGTGCCAGCCAGCCCCGGACAGGGGGCCTTCAGCCCCAGCATTTT